This T cell receptor (beta chain) was sequenced for a study of OX40 agonist ivuxolimab in advanced cancers. Study-wide context: Dose-escalation patients were diagnosed with hepatocellular carcinoma, melanoma, renal cell cancer or head and neck cancer. Prior anti-PD-1, anti-PD-L1 or anti-CTLA-4 therapy did not bar entry, and approximately 40% had some.

The table came from immunoSEQ multiplex PCR; TCRdb's copy has only in-frame clones and leaves some out. The data show over 35,000 clones, with less than 85% seen just once and about 4% held by the top ten. This sequence originates from an adult with an advanced solid tumor such as melanoma, head and neck, liver or kidney cancer. Sequenced here: CD4+ or CD8+ T cells sorted from blood, sampled in a trial of the OX40 agonist ivuxolimab.

This CDR3 reads CAWRGLAIQYF. For the CDR3, the DNA is TGTGCCTGGAGAGGACTAGCGATACAGTACTTC. This chain uses TRBV30 with TRBJ2-4; 9 nucleotides agree with TRBD2. V shed 3 bases and J 13 bases; nucleotides not matched to a gene: 4. The CDR3 loop spans 11 amino acids. Germline V gives CDR1 GTSNPN, CDR2 SVGIG (reference sequence). Using reference TRBV30 and TRBJ2-4 for the parts outside the CDR3, the full variable domain is SQTIHQWPATLVQPVGSPLSLECTVEGTSNPNLYWYRQAAGRGLQLLFYSVGIGQISSEVPQNLSASRPQDRQFILSSKKLLLSDSGFYLCAWRGLAIQYFGAGTRLSVL.